One sample yielded the 5 T cell receptor beta chains listed below, sequenced in a study of T cells after yellow fever vaccination. Using its own MiXCR run on the 5' RACE reads, TCRdb lists one record per CDR3 protein. There are some 500,000 distinct CDR3 sequences in the sample; around an eighth occur only once, and roughly 13% lies in the top ten. The source was PBMCs, collected on the day of the yellow fever booster vaccination. These receptors all come from a young man who received the YFV17D yellow fever vaccine.

This clonotype was counted at least ten times. This sequence joins TRBV3-1 and TRBJ2-6; D uncertain. This CDR3 contains 15 residues. V dropped 3 bases and J dropped 2 bases, with 8 bases sitting between them. Germline CDR1 reads LGHDT; CDR2 reads YNNKEL (reference sequence). The CDR3 DNA reads TGTGCCAGCAGCCACGGAGCAACTGGGGCCAACGTCCTGACTTTC. Its translation is CASSHGATGANVLTF.

J is TRBJ2-7 and V is TRBV24-1; 10 nucleotides line up with TRBD2. V lost 3 bases to trimming and J lost 3 bases; unmatched junction nucleotides: 4. CDR1 and CDR2 (germline): KGHDR, SFDVKD. The CDR3 consists of 15 residues. The CDR3 bases are TGTGCCACCAGTGATCCCCTAGCGGGAGTCTACGAGCAGTACTTC. Translation gives CATSDPLAGVYEQYF.

This clonotype has ten or more counts. This chain connects TRBV11-1 to TRBJ1-1; TRBD1 matches at 7 bases. Germline assignment: CDR1 SGHAT and CDR2 FQDESV (reference sequence). The CDR3 runs to 14 residues. The V and J ends lost 4 bases and 5 bases, in that order; junction bases with no gene match: 7. CDR3 sequence (DNA): TGTGCCAGCAGCTCAGGTGGACAGGAGACTGAAGCTTTCTTT. The encoded protein is CASSSGGQETEAFF.

The gene calls are TRBV12-3 or TRBV12-4 and TRBJ2-1; 8 bases are shared with TRBD2. V shed 6 bases and J 2 bases; nucleotides not matched to a gene: 3. This CDR3 is 14 amino acids long. CDR3 coding DNA: TGTGCCAGCAGGGGGGGACTAGCCTACAATGAGCAGTTCTTC. It encodes CASRGGLAYNEQFF.

The chain combines TRBV7-2 with TRBJ2-4; 7 bases align to TRBD2. Germline values: CDR1 SGHTA, CDR2 FQGNSA. The CDR3 spans 14 residues. J lost 4 bases, V lost 4 bases, and 4 bases had no gene match. Here the CDR3 reads CASSSGGSKNIQYF. CDR3 in DNA: TGTGCCAGCAGCTCTGGCGGGAGTAAAAACATTCAGTACTTC. The full variable domain, with the rest looked up from reference TRBV7-2 and TRBJ2-4, is GAGVSQSPSNKVTEKGKDVELRCDPISGHTALYWYRQSLGQGLEFLIYFQGNSAPDKSGLPSDRFSAERTGGSVSTLTIQRTQQEDSAVYLCASSSGGSKNIQYFGAGTRLSVL.